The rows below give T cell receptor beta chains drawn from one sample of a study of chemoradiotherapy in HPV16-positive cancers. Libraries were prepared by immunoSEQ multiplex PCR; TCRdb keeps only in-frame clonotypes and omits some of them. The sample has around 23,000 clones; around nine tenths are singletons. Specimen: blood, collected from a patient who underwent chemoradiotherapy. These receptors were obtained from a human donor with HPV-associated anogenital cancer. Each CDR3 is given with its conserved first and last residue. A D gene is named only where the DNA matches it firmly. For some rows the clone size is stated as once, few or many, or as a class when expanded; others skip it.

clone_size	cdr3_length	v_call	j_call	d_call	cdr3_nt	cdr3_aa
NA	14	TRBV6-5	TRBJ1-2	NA	TGTGCCAGCAGTTACTCTACAGCTCGAAGGGGCTACACCTTC	CASSYSTARRGYTF
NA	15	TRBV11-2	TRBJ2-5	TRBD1	TGTGCCAGCAGCCCAGGACAGGGGCAAGGAGAGACCCAGTACTTC	CASSPGQGQGETQYF
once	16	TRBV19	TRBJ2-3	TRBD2	TGTGCCAGTACTCCATGGGGAGGGCCTAGCACAGATACGCAGTATTTT	CASTPWGGPSTDTQYF
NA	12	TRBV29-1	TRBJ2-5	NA	TGCAGCGTTGATGGGAGTAGGGAGACCCAGTACTTC	CSVDGSRETQYF
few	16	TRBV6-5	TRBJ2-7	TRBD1	TGTGCCAGCAGTTACTCCGACCGGACAGGGAGGAACGAGCAGTACTTC	CASSYSDRTGRNEQYF
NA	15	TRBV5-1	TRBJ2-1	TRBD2	TGCGCCAGCAGTTCTAGCGGGGGGGCCTTAAATGAGCAGTTCTTC	CASSSSGGALNEQFF
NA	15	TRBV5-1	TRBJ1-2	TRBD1	TGCGCCAGCAGCTTGGGAGGCAGGGGGCAATCTGGCTACACCTTC	CASSLGGRGQSGYTF
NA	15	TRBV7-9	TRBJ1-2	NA	TGTGCCAGCACCTTAGGGACTGACTATAACTATGGCTACACCTTC	CASTLGTDYNYGYTF
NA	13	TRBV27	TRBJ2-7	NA	TGTGCCAGCAGCCGAGGGTTTTTCTACGAGCAGTACTTC	CASSRGFFYEQYF
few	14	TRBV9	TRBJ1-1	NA	TGTGCCAGCAGCGTAGGAGGGGGGAGGACTGAAGCTTTCTTT	CASSVGGGRTEAFF
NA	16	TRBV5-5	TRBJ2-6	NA	TGTGCCAGCAGCCGACAGGGAGGAAGTGGGGCCAACGTCCTGACTTTC	CASSRQGGSGANVLTF
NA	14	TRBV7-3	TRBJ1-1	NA	TGTGCCAGCAGCTTAGCGGACGGGCCCACTGAAGCTTTCTTT	CASSLADGPTEAFF
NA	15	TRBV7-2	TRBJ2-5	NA	TGTGCCAGCAGGGTGGGCCCCGGGCCGGGGGAGACCCAGTACTTC	CASRVGPGPGETQYF
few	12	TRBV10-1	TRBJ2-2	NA	TGCGCCAGCAGTGAACTCACCGGGGAGCTGTTTTTT	CASSELTGELFF
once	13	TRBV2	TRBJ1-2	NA	TGTGCCAGCAGTGAAGCGCTTGTGGACGGCTACACCTTC	CASSEALVDGYTF
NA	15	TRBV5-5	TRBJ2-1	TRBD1	TGTGCCAGCAGCTGGGAGACAGGGTTCCCCAATGAGCAGTTCTTC	CASSWETGFPNEQFF
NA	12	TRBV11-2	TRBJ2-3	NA	TGTGCCAGCAGCTTAAACACAGATACGCAGTATTTT	CASSLNTDTQYF
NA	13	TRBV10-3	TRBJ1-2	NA	TGTGCCACCGGAACAGGGTCCGGCTATGGCTACACCTTC	CATGTGSGYGYTF
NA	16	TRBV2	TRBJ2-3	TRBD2	TGTGCCAGCAGTGGCGATAGCGGGGGGAGCACAGATACGCAGTATTTT	CASSGDSGGSTDTQYF
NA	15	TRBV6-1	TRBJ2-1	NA	TGTGCCAGCAGTGAGGGGGGACAGAACTACAATGAGCAGTTCTTC	CASSEGGQNYNEQFF
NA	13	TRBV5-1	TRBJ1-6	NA	TGCGCCAGCAGCTTGAAGACTGATTCACCCCTCCACTTT	CASSLKTDSPLHF
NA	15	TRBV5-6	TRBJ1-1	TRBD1	TGTGCCAGCAGCCCGGCAGGGGGCGGAAACACTGAAGCTTTCTTT	CASSPAGGGNTEAFF
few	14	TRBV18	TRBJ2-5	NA	TGTGCCAGCTCACCGGACCATGGGGGGAAAACCCAGTACTTC	CASSPDHGGKTQYF
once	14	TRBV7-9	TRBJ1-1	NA	TGTGCCAGCAGCTTAGTAGGAGGGAACACTGAAGCTTTCTTT	CASSLVGGNTEAFF
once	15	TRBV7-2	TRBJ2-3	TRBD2	TGTGCCAGCAGCTTGGGACTAGCGGGGGGAGATACGCAGTATTTT	CASSLGLAGGDTQYF
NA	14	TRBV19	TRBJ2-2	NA	TGTGCCACGCAACCTGGTCCAGACACCGGGGAGCTGTTTTTT	CATQPGPDTGELFF
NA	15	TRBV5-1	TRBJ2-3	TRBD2	TGCGCCAGCAGGATTAGCGGGGCTAGCACAGATACGCAGTATTTT	CASRISGASTDTQYF
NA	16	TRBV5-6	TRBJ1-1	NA	TGTGCCAGCAGCTTGGGAGGACTGAACATGAACACTGAAGCTTTCTTT	CASSLGGLNMNTEAFF
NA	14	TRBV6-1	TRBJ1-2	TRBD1	TGTGCCAGCAGCCCGACAGGGGGCGAGAATGGCTACACCTTC	CASSPTGGENGYTF
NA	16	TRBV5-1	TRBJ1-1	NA	TGCGCCAGCAGCTTGGCCTCGGGACTTTCGAACACTGAAGCTTTCTTT	CASSLASGLSNTEAFF
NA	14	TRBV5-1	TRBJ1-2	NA	TGCGCCAGCAGCTGGACCGGGGGTGACTATGGCTACACCTTC	CASSWTGGDYGYTF
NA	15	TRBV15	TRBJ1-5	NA	TGTGCCACCAAGAGGGCCGGCGTTGGCAATCAGCCCCAGCATTTT	CATKRAGVGNQPQHF
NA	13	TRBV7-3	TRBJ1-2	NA	TGTGCCAGCAGCTTACGAGGGGGCTATGGCTACACCTTC	CASSLRGGYGYTF
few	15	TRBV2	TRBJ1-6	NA	TGTGCCAGCAGTGACGGTGCAGGGCGGAATTCACCCCTCCACTTT	CASSDGAGRNSPLHF
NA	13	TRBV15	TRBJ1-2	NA	TGTGCCACCAAGCAGGGGATATCAGTTGGCTACACCTTC	CATKQGISVGYTF
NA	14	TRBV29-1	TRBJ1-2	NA	TGCAGCGCAGAAGGAACAGGGAGAACCTATGGCTACACCTTC	CSAEGTGRTYGYTF
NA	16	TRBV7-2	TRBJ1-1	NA	TGTGCCAGCAGCTTACGGGGTCCGGAAATGGCCACTGAAGCTTTCTTT	CASSLRGPEMATEAFF
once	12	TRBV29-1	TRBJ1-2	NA	TGCAGCTTCTTCAGGTTGGGCTATGGCCACACCTTC	CSFFRLGYGHTF
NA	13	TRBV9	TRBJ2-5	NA	TGTGCCAGCAGCGTAGATGGTCAAGAGACCCAGTACTTC	CASSVDGQETQYF
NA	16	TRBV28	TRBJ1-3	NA	TGTGCCAGCAGAGAAACCGCTCCAAGCTCTGGAAACACCATATATTTT	CASRETAPSSGNTIYF
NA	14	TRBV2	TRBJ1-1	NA	TGTGCCAGCGGGCGAGGGGAGGAGAACACTGAAGCTTTCTTT	CASGRGEENTEAFF
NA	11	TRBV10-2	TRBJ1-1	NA	TGCGCCAGCAGATCTGAGGCTGAAGCTTTCTTT	CASRSEAEAFF
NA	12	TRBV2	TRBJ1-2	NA	TGTGCCAGCACGCGGGGAACTGATGGCTACACCTTC	CASTRGTDGYTF
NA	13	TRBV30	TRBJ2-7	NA	TGTGCCTGGAGTTTAATAGGGCCATCCTCCCAGTACTTC	CAWSLIGPSSQYF
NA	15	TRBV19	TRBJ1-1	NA	TGTGCCAGTAGTGTAACAGCGGGGGAAAACACTGAAGCTTTCTTT	CASSVTAGENTEAFF
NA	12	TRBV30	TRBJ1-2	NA	TGTGCCTGGAGTACAGGGTCTTATGGCTACACCTTC	CAWSTGSYGYTF
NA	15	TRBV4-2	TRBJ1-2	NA	TGTGCCAGCAGCCAAGATCGGGGCGGCGTAAATGGCTACACCTTC	CASSQDRGGVNGYTF
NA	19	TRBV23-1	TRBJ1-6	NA	TGCGCCAGCAGTCGCTCGCTAGAGGACAGCAGCTCCTATAATTCACCCCTCCACTTT	CASSRSLEDSSSYNSPLHF
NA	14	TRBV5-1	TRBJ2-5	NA	TGCGCCAGCAGCTTGGTTCGACTAGGAGAGACCCAGTACTTC	CASSLVRLGETQYF
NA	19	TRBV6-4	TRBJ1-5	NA	TGTGCCAGCAGTGACCGGCGGGCAGGGGTGAGAGCGAGCAATCAGCCCCAGCATTTT	CASSDRRAGVRASNQPQHF
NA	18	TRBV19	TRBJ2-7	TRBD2	TGTGCCAGTAGTTCGTTACGGACTAGCGGGGGCCAATCCTACGAGCAGTACTTC	CASSSLRTSGGQSYEQYF